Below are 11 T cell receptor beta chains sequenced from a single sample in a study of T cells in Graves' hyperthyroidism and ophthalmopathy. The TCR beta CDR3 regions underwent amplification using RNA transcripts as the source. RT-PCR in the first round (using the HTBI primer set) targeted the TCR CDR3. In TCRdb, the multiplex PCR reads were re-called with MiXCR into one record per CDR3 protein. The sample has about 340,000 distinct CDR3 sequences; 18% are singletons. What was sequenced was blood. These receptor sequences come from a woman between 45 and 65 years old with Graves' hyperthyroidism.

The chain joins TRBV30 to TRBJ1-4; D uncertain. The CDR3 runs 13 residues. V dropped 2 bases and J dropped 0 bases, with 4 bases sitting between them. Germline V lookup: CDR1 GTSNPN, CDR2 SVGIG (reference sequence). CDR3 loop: CAWSTSTNEKLFF. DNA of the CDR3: TGTGCCTGGAGTACTTCAACTAATGAAAAACTGTTTTTT.

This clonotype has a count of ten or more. The CDR3 coding sequence is TGTGCCACCAACTCCGGGACTAGCGGGACCAATGAGCAGTTCTTC. This gives the protein CATNSGTSGTNEQFF. V is TRBV6-1 and J is TRBJ2-1, with 13 bases fitting TRBD2. This CDR3 contains 15 residues. CDR1 MNHNS and CDR2 SASEGT come from the germline V gene. V trimming: 10 bases; J trimming: 6 bases; junction bases outside the gene matches: 9.

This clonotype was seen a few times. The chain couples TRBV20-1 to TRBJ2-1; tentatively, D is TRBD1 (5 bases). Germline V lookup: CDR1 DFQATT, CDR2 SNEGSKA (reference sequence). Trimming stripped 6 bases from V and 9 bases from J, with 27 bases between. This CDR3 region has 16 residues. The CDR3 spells CSATGPMLGERVEQFF. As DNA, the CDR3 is TGCAGTGCGACCGGCCCGATGCTAGGGGAACGGGTTGAGCAGTTCTTC.

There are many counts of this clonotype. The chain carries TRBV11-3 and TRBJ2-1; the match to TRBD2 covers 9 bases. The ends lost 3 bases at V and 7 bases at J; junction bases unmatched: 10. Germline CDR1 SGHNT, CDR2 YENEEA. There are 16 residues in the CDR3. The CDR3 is CASSLRAGGPGNEQFF. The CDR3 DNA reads TGTGCCAGCAGCTTGAGGGCGGGAGGGCCTGGTAATGAGCAGTTCTTC.

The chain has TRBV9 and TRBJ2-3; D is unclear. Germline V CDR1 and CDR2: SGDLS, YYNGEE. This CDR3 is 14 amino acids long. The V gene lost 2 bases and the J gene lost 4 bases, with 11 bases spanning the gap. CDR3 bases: TGTGCCAGCAGCGTTGGTCTGGGTTCAGATACGCAGTATTTT. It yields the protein CASSVGLGSDTQYF.

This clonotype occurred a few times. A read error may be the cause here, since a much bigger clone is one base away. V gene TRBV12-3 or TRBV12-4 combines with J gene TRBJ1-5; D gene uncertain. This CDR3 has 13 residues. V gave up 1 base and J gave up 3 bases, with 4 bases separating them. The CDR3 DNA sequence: TGTGCCAGCAGTTTAGAGAACAATCAGCCCCAGCATTTT. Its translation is CASSLENNQPQHF.

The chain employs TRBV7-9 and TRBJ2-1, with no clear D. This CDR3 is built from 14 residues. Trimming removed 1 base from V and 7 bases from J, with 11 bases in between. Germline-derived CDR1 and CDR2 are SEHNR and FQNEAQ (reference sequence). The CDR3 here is CASSLVDHWNEQFF. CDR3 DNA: TGTGCCAGCAGCTTAGTCGACCATTGGAATGAGCAGTTCTTC.

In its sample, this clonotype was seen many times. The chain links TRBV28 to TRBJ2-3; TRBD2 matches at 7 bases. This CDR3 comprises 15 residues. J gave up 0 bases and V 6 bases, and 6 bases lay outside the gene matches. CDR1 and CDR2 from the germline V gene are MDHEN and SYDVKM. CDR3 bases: TGTGCCAGCAGAGAAGCGGGACCCAGCACAGATACGCAGTATTTT. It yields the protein CASREAGPSTDTQYF.

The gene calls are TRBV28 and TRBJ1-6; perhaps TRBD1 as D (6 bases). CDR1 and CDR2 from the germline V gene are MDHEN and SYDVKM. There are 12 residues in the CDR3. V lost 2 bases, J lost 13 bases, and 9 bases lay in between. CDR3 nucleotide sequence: TGTGCCAGCAGTTTAGGGGGCCGTCCCCTCCACTTT. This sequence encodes CASSLGGRPLHF.

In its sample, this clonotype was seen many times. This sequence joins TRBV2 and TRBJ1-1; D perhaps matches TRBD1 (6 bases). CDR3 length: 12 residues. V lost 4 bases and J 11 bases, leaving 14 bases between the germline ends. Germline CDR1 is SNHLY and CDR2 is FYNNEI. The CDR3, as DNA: TGTGCCAGCAGTGGGGACACAGGGTCGGCTTTCTTT. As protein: CASSGDTGSAFF.

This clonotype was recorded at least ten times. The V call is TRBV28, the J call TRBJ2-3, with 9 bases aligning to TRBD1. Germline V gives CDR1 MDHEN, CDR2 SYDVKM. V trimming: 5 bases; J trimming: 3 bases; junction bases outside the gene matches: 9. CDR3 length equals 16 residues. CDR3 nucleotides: TGTGCCAGCAGTGAGGAGGGGACAGGGAGAACAGATACGCAGTATTTT. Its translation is CASSEEGTGRTDTQYF.